The 13 T cell receptor beta chains below all came from one sample that was sequenced in a study of T cells in Graves' hyperthyroidism and ophthalmopathy. Researchers amplified the TCR beta CDR3 regions from RNA transcripts. The HTBI primer set was used in a first-round RT-PCR of the TCR CDR3. TCRdb redid the calling of the multiplex PCR reads with MiXCR, one entry per CDR3 protein. The sample holds about 210,000 distinct CDR3 sequences, approximately 17% seen once. Specimen: blood. The receptors come from a man aged 45 to 65 with Graves' hyperthyroidism.

This clonotype was seen a handful of times. The V gene is TRBV12-3 or TRBV12-4, the J gene TRBJ1-5; 7 bases line up with TRBD1. The CDR3 extends over 15 amino acids. Unmatched junction bases numbered 6, after V lost 4 bases and J lost 3 bases. This chain's CDR3 is CASSSRDSSNQPQHF. In nucleotides, the CDR3 is TGTGCCAGCAGTTCAAGGGACAGTTCCAATCAGCCCCAGCATTTT.

Comments on this clonotype: A read error may be the cause here, since a much bigger clone is one base away. V is TRBV11-2 and J is TRBJ2-7; 11 bases match TRBD2. CDR3 length: 14 amino acids. The V gene's germline CDR1 is SGHAT and CDR2 FQNNGV. Trimming cost V 5 bases and J 5 bases; bases outside gene matches: 5. Here the CDR3 reads CASSAGLAANEQYF. The CDR3 nucleotides read TGTGCCAGCAGCGCGGGACTAGCGGCCAACGAGCAGTACTTC.

The DNA for the CDR3 is TGTGCCAGCAGCGTAGACCTTGGGAGTAACACTGAAGCTTTCTTT. Amino acids: CASSVDLGSNTEAFF. This sequence joins TRBV9 and TRBJ1-1, with D hard to call. Trimming removed 0 bases at V and 2 bases at J, with 11 bases between. There are 15 residues in the CDR3. The germline gives CDR1 SGDLS, CDR2 YYNGEE.

The chain couples TRBV20-1 to TRBJ2-7; D may be TRBD2 (7 bases). V was shortened by 7 bases and J by 6 bases, with 28 bases between the two germline ends. CDR3 length equals 16 residues. Germline CDR1 reads DFQATT; CDR2 reads SNEGSKA (reference sequence). The CDR3 nucleotides are TGCAGTGTGGGGGGGGGGCTTCTTCTTTCAGACCGCGAGCAGTACTTC. It yields the protein CSVGGGLLLSDREQYF.

This clonotype has a count of ten or more. V usage is TRBV20-1 and J usage is TRBJ2-1; TRBD2 is a possible D gene (6 bases). The germline V and J ends were trimmed by 0 bases and 0 bases, with 12 bases remaining between them. The CDR3 sequence is 16 residues long. Germline values: CDR1 DFQATT, CDR2 SNEGSKA (reference sequence). CDR3 amino acids: CSARDPRGTSYNEQFF. The CDR3 DNA reads as TGCAGTGCTAGAGATCCTCGCGGGACCTCCTACAATGAGCAGTTCTTC.

This clonotype was detected only a few times. The chain is built from TRBV5-4 and TRBJ2-3; perhaps TRBD2 as D (6 bases). V dropped 3 bases and J dropped 1 base, with 12 bases sitting between them. The CDR3 runs to 15 residues. CDR1 is SGHNT and CDR2 is YYREEE in the germline V gene (reference sequence). CDR3: CASSWGVGGTDTQYF. CDR3 DNA: TGTGCCAGCAGCTGGGGGGTTGGAGGCACAGATACGCAGTATTTT. The full variable domain, completed using reference TRBV5-4 and TRBJ2-3, is ETGVTQSPTHLIKTRGQQVTLRCSSQSGHNTVSWYQQALGQGPQFIFQYYREEENGRGNFPPRFSGLQFPNYSSELNVNALELDDSALYLCASSWGVGGTDTQYFGPGTRLTVL.

The sample holds many counts of this clonotype. The rearrangement uses TRBV3-1 and TRBJ2-1; TRBD2 aligns across 11 bases. The CDR3 covers 16 residues. V lost 3 bases, J lost 4 bases, and 5 bases stayed unmatched. CDR1 is LGHDT, CDR2 YNNKEL, per germline (reference sequence). This CDR3 is CASSHSSGRGYNEQFF. The DNA of the CDR3 is TGTGCCAGCAGCCACAGTAGCGGGAGGGGTTACAATGAGCAGTTCTTC.

This clonotype was detected many times. The rearrangement links TRBV6-2 or TRBV6-3 to TRBJ2-2, with a weak D call TRBD2 (5 bases). Germline V gene lookup returns CDR1 MNHEY and CDR2 SVGEGT. The CDR3 totals 13 residues. V gave up 7 bases and J gave up 4 bases, with 10 bases separating them. As DNA, the CDR3 is TGTGCCAGCACGGAGGCGGGCACCGGGGAGCTGTTTTTT. Translating it yields CASTEAGTGELFF.

This clonotype was counted ten times or more. The V gene is TRBV6-4, the J gene TRBJ2-1, with 9 bases identical to TRBD2. V lost 0 bases to trimming and J lost 3 bases; unmatched junction nucleotides: 0. Germline V CDR1 and CDR2: MRHNA, SNTAGT. CDR3 length equals 15 residues. The CDR3 nucleotides are TGTGCCAGCAGTGACTCTAGCGGGAGCTACAATGAGCAGTTCTTC. Encoded protein: CASSDSSGSYNEQFF.

The rearrangement joins TRBV28 to TRBJ2-1; 7 nucleotides align to TRBD2. This CDR3 is 15 amino acids long. Trimming took 10 bases from V and 1 from J; bases not matched to a gene: 10. Per the germline V gene, CDR1 is MDHEN and CDR2 is SYDVKM. The CDR3 here is CATLSSRESYNEQFF. For the CDR3, the DNA is TGTGCCACCCTTTCTTCGCGGGAGTCCTACAATGAGCAGTTCTTC.

V and J are TRBV7-2 and TRBJ2-5, with TRBD1 identical over 8 bases. With V trimmed by 2 bases and J by 5 bases, 4 bases remained unmatched. The CDR3 covers 14 residues. Germline CDR1 is SGHTA and CDR2 is FQGNSA. The chain's CDR3 is CASSLRTGTETQYF. CDR3 sequence (DNA): TGTGCCAGCAGCTTACGGACAGGGACGGAGACCCAGTACTTC.

This clonotype was seen repeatedly, ten times or more. The J gene is TRBJ2-1, the V gene TRBV27; TRBD2 agrees at 7 bases. Unmatched junction bases numbered 10, after V lost 4 bases and J lost 4 bases. This CDR3 spans 16 amino acids. CDR1 MNHEY and CDR2 SMNVEV come from the germline V gene (reference sequence). The CDR3 spells CASSSPASGIYNEQFF. The CDR3, as DNA: TGTGCCAGCAGTTCTCCCGCCAGCGGGATTTACAATGAGCAGTTCTTC.

This chain links TRBV7-9 with TRBJ2-2; tentative D call: TRBD2 (5 bases). Germline values: CDR1 SEHNR, CDR2 FQNEAQ (reference sequence). Trimming pared 1 base from V and 4 bases from J, leaving 10 bases between. The CDR3 totals 15 residues. The CDR3 spells CASSLDGIGTGELFF. CDR3 DNA: TGTGCCAGCAGCTTAGACGGGATCGGCACCGGGGAGCTGTTTTTT.